This is a list of T cell receptor beta chains from one sample in a study of technical replicates of blood from a few donors. Profiled with immunoSEQ multiplex PCR; TCRdb holds only in-frame clones, not every one. Of about 69,000 clones listed, over 75% are singletons. Material for sequencing was PBMCs. These receptors all stem from a human donor in good health. Some clones in this sample may be carry-over from other donors' samples. Each CDR3 is given with its conserved first and last residue. The D gene is left open where the match is weak. The size field is filled for only some rows; it gives once, few, many or a size class.

CDR3 protein: CASSRTGSDGYTF
CDR3 DNA: TGTGCCAGCTCACGGACAGGGTCGGATGGCTACACCTTC
D gene: TRBD1
V gene: TRBV18
clone size: .
J gene: TRBJ1-2

CDR3 protein: CASRERQGSEETQYF
CDR3 DNA: TGCGCCAGCAGGGAGCGACAGGGTTCGGAAGAGACCCAGTACTTC
D gene: TRBD1
V gene: TRBV5-1
clone size: .
J gene: TRBJ2-5

CDR3 protein: CSVVGQGASGYTF
CDR3 DNA: TGCAGCGTTGTTGGACAGGGGGCAAGCGGCTACACCTTC
D gene: TRBD1
V gene: TRBV29-1
clone size: .
J gene: TRBJ1-2

CDR3 protein: CASRDRGLTDTQYF
CDR3 DNA: TGTGCCAGCCGGGACAGGGGGCTCACAGATACGCAGTATTTT
D gene: TRBD1
V gene: TRBV7-2
clone size: .
J gene: TRBJ2-3

CDR3 protein: CASSLDGTGPNQPQHF
CDR3 DNA: TGTGCCAGCAGCTTAGACGGGACAGGACCCAATCAGCCCCAGCATTTT
D gene: TRBD1
V gene: TRBV7-2
clone size: .
J gene: TRBJ1-5

CDR3 protein: CASSSAARRRTDTQYF
CDR3 DNA: TGTGCCAGCAGTTCAGCAGCGAGACGGCGCACAGATACGCAGTATTTT
D gene: .
V gene: TRBV27
clone size: .
J gene: TRBJ2-3

CDR3 protein: CASSYQGQGTYEQYF
CDR3 DNA: TGTGCCAGCAGTTACCAGGGACAGGGGACCTACGAGCAGTACTTC
D gene: TRBD1
V gene: TRBV6-5
clone size: .
J gene: TRBJ2-7

CDR3 protein: CASSFTGTSIEKLFF
CDR3 DNA: TGTGCCAGCAGCTTTACCGGGACATCGATAGAAAAACTGTTTTTT
D gene: .
V gene: TRBV11-2
clone size: .
J gene: TRBJ1-4

CDR3 protein: CASQVAVGNEQFF
CDR3 DNA: TGTGCCAGCCAAGTAGCGGTAGGCAATGAGCAGTTCTTC
D gene: .
V gene: TRBV2
clone size: .
J gene: TRBJ2-1

CDR3 protein: CASSPGLGRSHNEQFF
CDR3 DNA: TGTGCCAGCAGCCCAGGACTAGGAAGATCCCACAATGAGCAGTTCTTC
D gene: TRBD2
V gene: TRBV7-9
clone size: .
J gene: TRBJ2-1

CDR3 protein: CASSSGTGPNTEAFF
CDR3 DNA: TGCGCCAGCAGCTCCGGGACAGGGCCGAACACTGAAGCTTTCTTT
D gene: TRBD1
V gene: TRBV5-1
clone size: .
J gene: TRBJ1-1

CDR3 protein: CASSERTSGGAGTDTQYF
CDR3 DNA: TGTGCCAGCAGCGAGCGGACTAGCGGGGGGGCGGGCACAGATACGCAGTATTTT
D gene: TRBD2
V gene: TRBV9
clone size: .
J gene: TRBJ2-3

CDR3 protein: CASSTSSQGAAAEAFF
CDR3 DNA: TGTGCCAGTAGTACGAGCTCACAGGGGGCTGCCGCTGAAGCTTTCTTT
D gene: TRBD1
V gene: TRBV19
clone size: .
J gene: TRBJ1-1

CDR3 protein: CASSQGIGAYTDTQYF
CDR3 DNA: TGCGCCAGCAGCCAAGGGATAGGGGCCTACACAGATACGCAGTATTTT
D gene: .
V gene: TRBV4-3
clone size: .
J gene: TRBJ2-3

CDR3 protein: CASSLRRNGETQYF
CDR3 DNA: TGTGCCAGCAGCTTGAGAAGAAACGGGGAGACCCAGTACTTC
D gene: .
V gene: TRBV5-4
clone size: .
J gene: TRBJ2-5

CDR3 protein: CASSSPGIPAGGYTF
CDR3 DNA: TGTGCCAGCAGCTCCCCCGGGATCCCGGCGGGGGGCTACACCTTC
D gene: .
V gene: TRBV9
clone size: .
J gene: TRBJ1-2

CDR3 protein: CASSTGGLGYGYTF
CDR3 DNA: TGTGCCAGCTCAACGGGAGGCTTGGGCTATGGCTACACCTTC
D gene: .
V gene: TRBV18
clone size: .
J gene: TRBJ1-2

CDR3 protein: CASSLTGKETQYF
CDR3 DNA: TGTGCCAGCAGCTTAACAGGGAAAGAGACCCAGTACTTC
D gene: .
V gene: TRBV5-8
clone size: few
J gene: TRBJ2-5

CDR3 protein: CASRTGNTGELFF
CDR3 DNA: TGTGCCAGCCGTACAGGGAACACCGGGGAGCTGTTTTTT
D gene: .
V gene: TRBV6-4
clone size: .
J gene: TRBJ2-2

CDR3 protein: CSVWGRDRVSTEAFF
CDR3 DNA: TGCAGCGTTTGGGGCCGGGACAGGGTGAGCACTGAAGCTTTCTTT
D gene: TRBD1
V gene: TRBV29-1
clone size: .
J gene: TRBJ1-1

CDR3 protein: CASSLIVRAGTTGELFF
CDR3 DNA: TGTGCCAGCAGCTTGATTGTTCGGGCGGGAACCACCGGGGAGCTGTTTTTT
D gene: .
V gene: TRBV5-8
clone size: .
J gene: TRBJ2-2

CDR3 protein: CASSTPGTTNTEAFF
CDR3 DNA: TGCGCCAGCAGCACGCCCGGGACAACGAACACTGAAGCTTTCTTT
D gene: .
V gene: TRBV5-1
clone size: .
J gene: TRBJ1-1

CDR3 protein: CASSASGGSTDTQYF
CDR3 DNA: TGTGCCAGCTCAGCTAGCGGGGGTAGCACAGATACGCAGTATTTT
D gene: TRBD2
V gene: TRBV18
clone size: .
J gene: TRBJ2-3

CDR3 protein: CASRGDQTGFHEQYF
CDR3 DNA: TGCGCCAGCAGAGGAGACCAGACAGGGTTCCACGAGCAGTACTTC
D gene: TRBD1
V gene: TRBV5-1
clone size: once
J gene: TRBJ2-7

CDR3 protein: CASSNSGGRAFVQFF
CDR3 DNA: TGTGCCAGTAGTAATAGCGGGGGCCGGGCCTTTGTGCAGTTCTTC
D gene: TRBD2
V gene: TRBV19
clone size: .
J gene: TRBJ2-1

CDR3 protein: CASGFRQGPPETQYF
CDR3 DNA: TGTGCTAGTGGTTTTAGGCAGGGGCCACCTGAAACGCAGTATTTT
D gene: .
V gene: TRBV12-5
clone size: .
J gene: TRBJ2-3

CDR3 protein: CASSWTSGGATQYF
CDR3 DNA: TGCGCCAGCAGCTGGACTAGCGGGGGGGCCACGCAGTATTTT
D gene: TRBD2
V gene: TRBV5-1
clone size: once
J gene: TRBJ2-3

CDR3 protein: CASSLSGRSSYNEQFF
CDR3 DNA: TGTGCCAGCAGTCTTAGCGGGAGAAGCTCCTACAATGAGCAGTTCTTC
D gene: TRBD2
V gene: TRBV2
clone size: .
J gene: TRBJ2-1

CDR3 protein: CASSIWTGGDEQYF
CDR3 DNA: TGTGCCAGCAGCATCTGGACAGGGGGCGACGAGCAGTACTTC
D gene: TRBD1
V gene: TRBV5-4
clone size: .
J gene: TRBJ2-7

CDR3 protein: CASSYITGGSSPLHF
CDR3 DNA: TGTGCCAGCAGCTATATAACAGGGGGCAGTTCACCCCTCCACTTT
D gene: TRBD1
V gene: TRBV5-6
clone size: .
J gene: TRBJ1-6

CDR3 protein: CAISETGAADGYTF
CDR3 DNA: TGTGCCATCAGTGAGACAGGGGCCGCGGATGGCTACACCTTC
D gene: TRBD1
V gene: TRBV10-3
clone size: .
J gene: TRBJ1-2

CDR3 protein: CASRAGQVFADTQYF
CDR3 DNA: TGTGCCAGCAGAGCGGGACAGGTATTTGCAGATACGCAGTATTTT
D gene: .
V gene: TRBV2
clone size: once
J gene: TRBJ2-3

CDR3 protein: CASSRTSGTDTQYF
CDR3 DNA: TGTGCCAGCAGCCGGACTAGCGGCACAGATACGCAGTATTTT
D gene: TRBD2
V gene: TRBV9
clone size: .
J gene: TRBJ2-3